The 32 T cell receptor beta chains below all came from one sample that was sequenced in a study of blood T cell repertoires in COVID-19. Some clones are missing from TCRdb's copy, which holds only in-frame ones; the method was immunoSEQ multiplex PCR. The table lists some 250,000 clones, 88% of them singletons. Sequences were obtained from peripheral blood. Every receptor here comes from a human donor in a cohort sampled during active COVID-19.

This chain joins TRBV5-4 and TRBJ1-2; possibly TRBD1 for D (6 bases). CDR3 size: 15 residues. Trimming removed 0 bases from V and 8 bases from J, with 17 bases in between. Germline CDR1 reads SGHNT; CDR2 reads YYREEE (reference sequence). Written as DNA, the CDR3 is TGTGCCAGCAGCTTGGCCGGAGGAAAAAGGGGGGGCTACACCTTC. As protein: CASSLAGGKRGGYTF.

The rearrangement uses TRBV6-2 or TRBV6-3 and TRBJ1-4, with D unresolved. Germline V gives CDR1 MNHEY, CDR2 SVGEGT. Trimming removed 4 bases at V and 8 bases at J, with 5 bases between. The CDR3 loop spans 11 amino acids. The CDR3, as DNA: TGTGCCAGCAGTTTACAGGAAAAACTGTTTTTT. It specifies CASSLQEKLFF.

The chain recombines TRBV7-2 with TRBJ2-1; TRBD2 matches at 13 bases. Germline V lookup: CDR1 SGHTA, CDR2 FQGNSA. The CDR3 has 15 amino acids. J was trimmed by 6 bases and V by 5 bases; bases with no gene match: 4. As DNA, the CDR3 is TGTGCCAGCAGCCGGGGACTAGCGGGGCCCAATGAGCAGTTCTTC. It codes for CASSRGLAGPNEQFF.

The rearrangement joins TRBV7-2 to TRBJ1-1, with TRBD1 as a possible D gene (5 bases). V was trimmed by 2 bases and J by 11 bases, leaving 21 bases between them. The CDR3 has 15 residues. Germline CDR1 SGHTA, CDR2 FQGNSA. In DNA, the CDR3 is TGTGCCAGCAGCTTAACGGGACTGATAAACACTGGGGCTTTCTTT. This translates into CASSLTGLINTGAFF.

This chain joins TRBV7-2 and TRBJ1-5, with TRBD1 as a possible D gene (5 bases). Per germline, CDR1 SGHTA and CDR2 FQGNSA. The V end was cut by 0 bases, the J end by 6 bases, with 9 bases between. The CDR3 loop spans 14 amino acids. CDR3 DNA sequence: TGTGCCAGCAGCTTAGCACTAAGGGGTCAGCCCCAGCATTTT. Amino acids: CASSLALRGQPQHF. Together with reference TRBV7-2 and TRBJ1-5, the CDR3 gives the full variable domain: GAGVSQSPSNKVTEKGKDVELRCDPISGHTALYWYRQSLGQGLEFLIYFQGNSAPDKSGLPSDRFSAERTGGSVSTLTIQRTQQEDSAVYLCASSLALRGQPQHFGDGTRLSIL.

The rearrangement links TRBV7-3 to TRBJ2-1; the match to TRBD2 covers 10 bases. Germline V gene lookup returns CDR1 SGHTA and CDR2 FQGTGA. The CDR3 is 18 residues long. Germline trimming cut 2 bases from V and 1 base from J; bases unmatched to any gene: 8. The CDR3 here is CASSLVSSGSLSYNEQFF. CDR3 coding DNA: TGTGCCAGCAGCTTAGTTTCTAGCGGGAGTCTATCCTACAATGAGCAGTTCTTC. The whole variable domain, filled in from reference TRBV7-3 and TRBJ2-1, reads GAGVSQTPSNKVTEKGKYVELRCDPISGHTALYWYRQSLGQGPEFLIYFQGTGAADDSGLPNDRFFAVRPEGSVSTLKIQRTERGDSAVYLCASSLVSSGSLSYNEQFFGPGTRLTVL.

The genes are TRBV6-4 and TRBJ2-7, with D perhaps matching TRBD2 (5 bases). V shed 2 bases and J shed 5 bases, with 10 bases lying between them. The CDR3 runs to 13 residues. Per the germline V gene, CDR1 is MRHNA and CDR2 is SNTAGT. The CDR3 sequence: CASSDRDSNEQYF. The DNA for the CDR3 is TGTGCCAGCAGTGACCGGGATTCAAACGAGCAGTACTTC.

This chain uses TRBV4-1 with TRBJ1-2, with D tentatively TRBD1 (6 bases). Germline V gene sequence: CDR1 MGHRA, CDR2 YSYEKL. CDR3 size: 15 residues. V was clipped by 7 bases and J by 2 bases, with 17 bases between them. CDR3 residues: CASTKNVGQNYGYTF. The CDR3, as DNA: TGCGCCAGCACCAAAAATGTGGGACAAAACTATGGCTACACCTTC.

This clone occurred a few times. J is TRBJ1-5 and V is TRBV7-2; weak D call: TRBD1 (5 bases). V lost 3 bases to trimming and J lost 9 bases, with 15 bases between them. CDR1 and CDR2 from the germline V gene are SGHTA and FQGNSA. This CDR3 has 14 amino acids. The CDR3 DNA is TGTGCCAGCAGCTTGGGCAGGGAAAGCTTGCCCCAGCATTTT. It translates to CASSLGRESLPQHF.

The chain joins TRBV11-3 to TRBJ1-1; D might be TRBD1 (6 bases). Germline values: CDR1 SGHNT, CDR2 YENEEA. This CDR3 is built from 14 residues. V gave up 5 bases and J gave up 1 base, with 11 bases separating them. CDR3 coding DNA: TGTGCCAGCAGCCAGGACAGTAAGAACACTGAAGCTTTCTTT. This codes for CASSQDSKNTEAFF.

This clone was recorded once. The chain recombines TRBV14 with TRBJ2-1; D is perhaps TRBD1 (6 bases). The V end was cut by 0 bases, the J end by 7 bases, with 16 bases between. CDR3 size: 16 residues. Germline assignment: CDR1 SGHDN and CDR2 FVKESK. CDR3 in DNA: TGTGCCAGCAGCCAAGATGGTAGCTTCAGGGGAAATGAGCAGTTCTTC. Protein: CASSQDGSFRGNEQFF.

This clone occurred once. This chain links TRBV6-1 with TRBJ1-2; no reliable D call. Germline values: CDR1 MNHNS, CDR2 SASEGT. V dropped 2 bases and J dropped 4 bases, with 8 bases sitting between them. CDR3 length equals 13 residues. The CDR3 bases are TGTGCCAGCAGTGAACGGTCCTCCTATGGCTACACCTTC. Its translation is CASSERSSYGYTF.

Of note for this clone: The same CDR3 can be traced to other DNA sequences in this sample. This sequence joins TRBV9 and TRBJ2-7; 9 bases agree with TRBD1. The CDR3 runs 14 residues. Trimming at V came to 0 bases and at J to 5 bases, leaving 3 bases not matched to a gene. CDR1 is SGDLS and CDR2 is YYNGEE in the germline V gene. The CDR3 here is CASSVGGDRDEQYF. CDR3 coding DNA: TGTGCCAGCAGCGTAGGAGGGGACAGGGACGAGCAGTACTTC.

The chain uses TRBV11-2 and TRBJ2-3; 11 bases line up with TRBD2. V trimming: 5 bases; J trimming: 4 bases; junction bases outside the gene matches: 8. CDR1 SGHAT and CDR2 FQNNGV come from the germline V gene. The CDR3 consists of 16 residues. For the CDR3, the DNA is TGTGCCAGCAGCATGAGACTAGCGGGACTTCCAGATACGCAGTATTTT. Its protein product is CASSMRLAGLPDTQYF.

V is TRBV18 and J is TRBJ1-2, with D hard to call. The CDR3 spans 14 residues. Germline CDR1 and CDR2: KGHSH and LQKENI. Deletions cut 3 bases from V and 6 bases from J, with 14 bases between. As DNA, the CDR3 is TGTGCCAGCTCACCGGTCCTCCTTGCGGATGGCTACACCTTC. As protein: CASSPVLLADGYTF.

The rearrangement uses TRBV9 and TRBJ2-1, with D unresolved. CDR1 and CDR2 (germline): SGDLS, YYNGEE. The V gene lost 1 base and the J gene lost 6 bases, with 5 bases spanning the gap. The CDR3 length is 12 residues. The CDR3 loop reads CASSVLSNEQFF. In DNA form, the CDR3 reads TGTGCCAGCAGCGTACTAAGCAATGAGCAGTTCTTC.

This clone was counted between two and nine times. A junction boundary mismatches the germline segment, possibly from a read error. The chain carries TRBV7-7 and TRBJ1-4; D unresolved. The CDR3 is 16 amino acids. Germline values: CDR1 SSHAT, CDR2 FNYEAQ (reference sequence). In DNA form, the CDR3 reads TGTGCTAGCAGCTTAGGTCGGGGAATAACTAATGAAAAACTGTTTTTT. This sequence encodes CASSLGRGITNEKLFF. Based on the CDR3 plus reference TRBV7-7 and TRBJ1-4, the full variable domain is GAGVSQSPRYKVTKRGQDVTLRCDPISSHATLYWYQQALGQGPEFLTYFNYEAQPDKSGLPSDRFSAERPEGSISTLTIQRTEQRDSAMYRCASSLGRGITNEKLFFGSGTQLSVL.

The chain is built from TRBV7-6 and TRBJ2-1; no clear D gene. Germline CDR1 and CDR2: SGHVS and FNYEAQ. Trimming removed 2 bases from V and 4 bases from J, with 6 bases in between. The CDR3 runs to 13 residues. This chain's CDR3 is CASSLRGYNEQFF. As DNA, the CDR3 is TGTGCCAGCAGCTTAAGAGGATACAATGAGCAGTTCTTC.

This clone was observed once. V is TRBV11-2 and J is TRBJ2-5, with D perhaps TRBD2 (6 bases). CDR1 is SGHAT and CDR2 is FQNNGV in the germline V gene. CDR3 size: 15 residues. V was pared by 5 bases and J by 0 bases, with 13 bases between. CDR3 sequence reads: CASSPGTPYQETQYF. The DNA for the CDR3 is TGTGCCAGCAGCCCAGGGACTCCCTACCAAGAGACCCAGTACTTC.

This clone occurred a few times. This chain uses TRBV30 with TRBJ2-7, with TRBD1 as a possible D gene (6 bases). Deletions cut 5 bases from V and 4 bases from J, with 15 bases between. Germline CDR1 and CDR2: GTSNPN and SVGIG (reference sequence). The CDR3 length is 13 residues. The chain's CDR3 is CAWDDRMRYEQYF. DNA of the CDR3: TGTGCCTGGGACGACAGGATGCGTTACGAGCAGTACTTC.

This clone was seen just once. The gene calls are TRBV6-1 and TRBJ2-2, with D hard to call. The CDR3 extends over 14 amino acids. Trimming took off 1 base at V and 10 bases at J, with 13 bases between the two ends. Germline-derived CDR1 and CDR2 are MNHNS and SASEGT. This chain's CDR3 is CASSEVLAEKELFF. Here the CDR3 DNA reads TGTGCCAGCAGTGAAGTTTTGGCAGAAAAGGAGCTGTTTTTT.

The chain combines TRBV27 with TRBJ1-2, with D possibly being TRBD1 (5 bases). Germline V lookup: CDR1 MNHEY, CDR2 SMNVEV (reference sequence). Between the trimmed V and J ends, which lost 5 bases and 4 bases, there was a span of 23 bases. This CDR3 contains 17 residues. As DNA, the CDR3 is TGTGCCAGCAGTCCTAGCTGGGGGGACGGACCCACCTATGGCTACACCTTC. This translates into CASSPSWGDGPTYGYTF.

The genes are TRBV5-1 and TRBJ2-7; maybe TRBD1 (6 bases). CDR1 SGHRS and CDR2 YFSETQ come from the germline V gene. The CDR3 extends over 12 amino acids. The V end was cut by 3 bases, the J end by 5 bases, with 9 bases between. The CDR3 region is CASSSQGNEQYF. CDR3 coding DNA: TGCGCCAGCAGCTCCCAGGGGAACGAGCAGTACTTC. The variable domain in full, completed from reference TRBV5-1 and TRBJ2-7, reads KAGVTQTPRYLIKTRGQQVTLSCSPISGHRSVSWYQQTPGQGLQFLFEYFSETQRNKGNFPGRFSGRQFSNSRSEMNVSTLELGDSALYLCASSSQGNEQYFGPGTRLTVT.

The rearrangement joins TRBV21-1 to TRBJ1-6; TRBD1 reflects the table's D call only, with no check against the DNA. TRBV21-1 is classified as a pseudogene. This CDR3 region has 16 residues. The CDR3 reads CAPQVTTSSYNSPLHF. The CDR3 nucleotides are TGTGCTCCCCAGGTGACGACGAGCTCCTATAATTCACCCCTCCACTTT.

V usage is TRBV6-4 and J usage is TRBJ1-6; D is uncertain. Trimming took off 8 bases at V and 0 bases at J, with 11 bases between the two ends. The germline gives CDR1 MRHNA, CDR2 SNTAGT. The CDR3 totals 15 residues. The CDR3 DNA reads TGTGCCAGCGGGCCAGAAAGCTCCTATAATTCACCCCTCCACTTT. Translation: CASGPESSYNSPLHF.

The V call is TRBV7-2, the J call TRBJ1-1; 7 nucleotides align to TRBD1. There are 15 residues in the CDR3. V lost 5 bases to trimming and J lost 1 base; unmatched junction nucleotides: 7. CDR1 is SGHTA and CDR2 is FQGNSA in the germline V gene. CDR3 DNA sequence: TGTGCCAGCAGCCCGACCCGGGACAGGAACACTGAAGCTTTCTTT. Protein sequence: CASSPTRDRNTEAFF.

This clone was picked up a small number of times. The CDR3 spells CASSLSGGPTETQYF. CDR3 in DNA: TGTGCCAGCAGCCTTAGCGGGGGCCCTACCGAGACCCAGTACTTC. The chain is built from TRBV3-1 (or the pseudogene TRBV3-2) and TRBJ2-5; 9 nucleotides match TRBD2. This CDR3 comprises 15 residues. Trimming at V came to 4 bases and at J to 5 bases, leaving 8 bases not matched to a gene. Germline V lookup: CDR1 LGHDT, CDR2 YNNKEL (reference sequence).

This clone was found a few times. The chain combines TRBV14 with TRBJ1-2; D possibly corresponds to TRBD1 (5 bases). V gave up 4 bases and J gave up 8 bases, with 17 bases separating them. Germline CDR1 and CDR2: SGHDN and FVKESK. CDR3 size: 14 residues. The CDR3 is CASSLTQGTSGYTF. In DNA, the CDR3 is TGTGCCAGCAGCCTAACTCAGGGAACCTCAGGCTACACCTTC.

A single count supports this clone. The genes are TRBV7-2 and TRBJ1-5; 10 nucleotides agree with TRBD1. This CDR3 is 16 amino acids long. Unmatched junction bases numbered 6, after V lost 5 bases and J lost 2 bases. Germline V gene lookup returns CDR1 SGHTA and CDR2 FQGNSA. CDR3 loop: CASSPQTGGGNQPQHF. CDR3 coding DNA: TGTGCCAGCAGCCCACAGACAGGGGGCGGCAATCAGCCCCAGCATTTT. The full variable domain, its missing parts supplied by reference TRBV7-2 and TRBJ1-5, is GAGVSQSPSNKVTEKGKDVELRCDPISGHTALYWYRQSLGQGLEFLIYFQGNSAPDKSGLPSDRFSAERTGGSVSTLTIQRTQQEDSAVYLCASSPQTGGGNQPQHFGDGTRLSIL.

The DNA for the CDR3 is TGTGCCAGCAGTCTTCAGGGTGGGAACACTGAAGCTTTCTTT. Its protein product is CASSLQGGNTEAFF. The chain couples TRBV28 to TRBJ1-1; tentatively, D is TRBD1 (5 bases). CDR1 is MDHEN and CDR2 is SYDVKM in the germline V gene. CDR3 size: 14 residues. Trimming stripped 5 bases from V and 1 base from J, with 11 bases between.

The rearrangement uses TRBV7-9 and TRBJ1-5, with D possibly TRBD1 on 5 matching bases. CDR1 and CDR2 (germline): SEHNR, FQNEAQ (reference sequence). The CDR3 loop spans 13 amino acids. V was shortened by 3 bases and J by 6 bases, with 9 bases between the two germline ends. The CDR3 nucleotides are TGTGCCAGCAGCTTTGGGGGGACTCAGCCCCAGCATTTT. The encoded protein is CASSFGGTQPQHF. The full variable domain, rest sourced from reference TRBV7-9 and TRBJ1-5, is DTGVSQNPRHKITKRGQNVTFRCDPISEHNRLYWYRQTLGQGPEFLTYFQNEAQLEKSRLLSDRFSAERPKGSFSTLEIQRTEQGDSAMYLCASSFGGTQPQHFGDGTRLSIL.

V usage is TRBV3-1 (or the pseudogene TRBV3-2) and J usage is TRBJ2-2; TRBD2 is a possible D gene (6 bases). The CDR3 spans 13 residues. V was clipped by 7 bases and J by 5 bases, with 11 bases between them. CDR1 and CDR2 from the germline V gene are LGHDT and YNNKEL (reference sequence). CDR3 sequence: CASTDYYTGELFF. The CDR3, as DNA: TGTGCCAGCACGGACTACTATACCGGGGAGCTGTTTTTT.